The T cell receptor beta chain under discussion was sequenced for a study of cytomegalovirus exposure and HLA in healthy donors. Background on the study: In an earlier analysis, 117 million unique TCR beta sequences were found from 150 million to 200 million T cells. Study-wide results and limits: In a later analysis, TCR association rates varied by HLA locus: DRB1 most, HLA-C fewest. In a later analysis, a genetic analysis reported fewer productive-TCR N-insertions in an Asian-associated ancestry cluster than the cohort average.

Comment on this clone: The antigen is not known.

This CDR3 has 16 amino acids. With V trimmed by 3 bases and J by 0 bases, 6 bases remained unmatched. Germline lookup yields CDR1 SGHRS and CDR2 YFSETQ. Researchers ran the PCR with 60 Vbeta and 13 Jbeta primers. In the authors' workflow: An analysis performed later counted around 86 million unique TCR beta chains (approximately 11 million of them shared). Repertoires were generated with immunoSEQ multiplex PCR, while TCRdb's copy carries only in-frame clones and drops some. Clone size and V and J calls were adopted from that table, with D and trimming inferred from the DNA. The sample holds some 120,000 clones; 80% to 85% are singletons and the top ten take 1%.

Sample: PBMCs. The chain joins TRBV5-1 to TRBJ2-3; TRBD2 matches 8 bases. The TCR was taken from a human donor in good health. The CDR3 protein is CASSSTIAGSTDTQYF. The CDR3 DNA follows: TGCGCCAGCAGCTCCACAATAGCGGGGAGCACAGATACGCAGTATTTT. Looking up the rest from reference TRBV5-1 and TRBJ2-3 gives the full variable domain: KAGVTQTPRYLIKTRGQQVTLSCSPISGHRSVSWYQQTPGQGLQFLFEYFSETQRNKGNFPGRFSGRQFSNSRSEMNVSTLELGDSALYLCASSSTIAGSTDTQYFGPGTRLTVL.